This entry is about one T cell receptor (beta chain). Its antigen is as yet unknown. Method: immunoSEQ multiplex PCR; TCRdb's copy keeps in-frame clones and lacks some. This table holds roughly 39,000 clones, about 80% found once. The time point: cycle 4 day 1 (C4D1), after more than 5 weeks of nivolumab. Each patient's relapse followed autologous stem cell transplantation, and brentuximab vedotin exposure varied. This sample is part of a study of PD-1 blockade in classical Hodgkin lymphoma. Study-wide points: Those starting nivolumab under 1 year post-ASCT were excluded. Baseline diversity was lower in partial responders and progressors than complete responders. By C4D1, diversity of CD4+ TCRs had risen significantly, whereas that of CD8+ TCRs had not.

The sequencing used peripheral blood mononuclear cells (PBMCs), collected before the fourth cycle of nivolumab. The source of this sequence is a human donor with classical Hodgkin lymphoma.

The CDR3 protein is CASSLSGTAYEQFF. For the CDR3, the DNA is TGTGCCAGCAGCCTGTCCGGGACAGCGTATGAGCAGTTCTTC. The chain couples TRBV11-3 to TRBJ2-1; 7 bases align to TRBD1. J gave up 8 bases and V 5 bases, and 9 bases lay outside the gene matches. This CDR3 is built from 14 residues. Germline CDR1 is SGHNT and CDR2 is YENEEA.